Listed here are 15 T cell receptor beta chains from one sample, sequenced in a study of T cell responses to AZD1222 COVID-19 vaccine. Profiling relied on immunoSEQ multiplex PCR, and the TCRdb table lists in-frame clones only, not all of them. The data hold approximately 100,000 clones, with 87% observed a single time. The sequenced sample was peripheral blood, obtained on day 0 of AZD1222 vaccination. These TCRs come from an adult in good health.

V gene TRBV7-9 combines with J gene TRBJ1-6; tentatively, D is TRBD1 (6 bases). The ends were cut back, 6 bases at V and 5 bases at J, with 20 bases in the middle. Germline V gene data show CDR1 as SEHNR and CDR2 as FQNEAQ (reference sequence). The CDR3 runs 17 residues. DNA for the CDR3: TGTGCCAGCAGTCCTCGTCGAGGGGGACAACATAATTCACCCCTCCACTTT. This encodes CASSPRRGGQHNSPLHF.

The chain couples TRBV2 to TRBJ2-3; possibly TRBD2 for D (5 bases). Germline V gene data show CDR1 as SNHLY and CDR2 as FYNNEI. V dropped 5 bases and J dropped 0 bases, with 9 bases sitting between them. CDR3 length equals 14 residues. Written as DNA, the CDR3 is TGTGCCAGCAGTAGCGGAACTAGCACAGATACGCAGTATTTT. This sequence encodes CASSSGTSTDTQYF.

The table lists this clone with a few counts. The chain employs TRBV6-6 and TRBJ1-1, with 10 positions matching TRBD1. Trimming removed 0 bases from V and 11 bases from J; junction bases left unmatched: 9. CDR1 is MNHNY, CDR2 SVGAGI, per germline (reference sequence). The CDR3 is 15 residues long. The CDR3 nucleotides are TGTGCCAGCAGTTACTCGACAGGGGGCAGTTGGAGGGCTTTCTTT. Translated, it gives CASSYSTGGSWRAFF.

V gene TRBV20-1 combines with J gene TRBJ1-5, with D uncertain. Germline V gene data show CDR1 as DFQATT and CDR2 as SNEGSKA (reference sequence). This CDR3 comprises 15 residues. Trimming cost V 3 bases and J 4 bases, with 16 bases left between them. Written as DNA, the CDR3 is TGCAGTGCTAGTGACCGGGCCCGACGGAATCAGCCCCAGCATTTT. Translated: CSASDRARRNQPQHF.

This chain joins TRBV19 and TRBJ1-5; D is possibly TRBD1 (5 bases). This CDR3 spans 13 amino acids. V shed 5 bases and J shed 4 bases, with 9 bases lying between them. Per germline, CDR1 LNHDA and CDR2 SQIVND (reference sequence). Written as DNA, the CDR3 is TGTGCCAGTAGTTCGGCAGGGAATCAGCCCCAGCATTTT. Protein sequence: CASSSAGNQPQHF.

The CDR3 loop is CASSLDRGYSPLHF. CDR3 DNA: TGTGCCAGCAGTTTGGACAGGGGGTATTCACCCCTCCACTTT. The chain employs TRBV27 and TRBJ1-6, with 10 bases that match TRBD1. The CDR3 totals 14 residues. CDR1 is MNHEY, CDR2 SMNVEV, per germline (reference sequence). Losses at the gene ends were 3 bases for V and 8 bases for J; bases not matched to a gene: 1.

V is TRBV7-9 and J is TRBJ1-4; the match to TRBD1 covers 10 bases. The CDR3 sequence is 14 residues long. The junction had 8 bases not matched to a gene; V was cut back by 9 bases and J by 7 bases. In germline, CDR1 is SEHNR, CDR2 FQNEAQ (reference sequence). The CDR3 spells CASSDRTGGEKLFF. The DNA for the CDR3 is TGTGCCAGTTCCGACCGGACAGGGGGTGAAAAACTGTTTTTT.

The J gene is TRBJ2-3, the V gene TRBV10-1; 14 nucleotides align to TRBD2. Germline CDR1 WNHNN, CDR2 SYGVQD (reference sequence). The CDR3 consists of 19 residues. With 2 bases clipped from V and 3 bases from J, the junction kept 10 bases outside the gene matches. DNA of the CDR3: TGCGCCAGCAGTGAGGGGACTAGCGGGAGCGTTGGGTGTACAGATACGCAGTATTTT. This encodes CASSEGTSGSVGCTDTQYF.

The chain carries TRBV6-5 and TRBJ2-7, with a tentative D call TRBD2 (5 bases). Germline values: CDR1 MNHEY, CDR2 SVGAGI. There are 14 residues in the CDR3. V lost 6 bases and J 3 bases, leaving 15 bases between the germline ends. CDR3 region: CASSTLDPLYEQYF. The DNA for the CDR3 is TGTGCCAGCAGCACACTAGACCCACTCTACGAGCAGTACTTC.

CDR3: CASVDRDFYEQYF. As DNA, the CDR3 is TGCGCCAGCGTGGACAGGGACTTCTACGAGCAGTACTTC. This rearrangement joins TRBV10-2 to TRBJ2-7; the match to TRBD1 covers 8 bases. CDR1 and CDR2 (germline): WSHSY, SAAADI. The CDR3 sequence is 13 residues long. V dropped 8 bases and J dropped 3; count of bases not matched to a gene: 6.

Points on this clone: At the DNA level, this CDR3 is encoded by other sequences in the same sample as well. This chain connects TRBV7-2 to TRBJ2-7; 7 bases are a match to TRBD1. The CDR3 sequence is 13 residues long. The germline V gene encodes CDR1 SGHTA and CDR2 FQGNSA. V was clipped by 1 base and J by 3 bases; unmatched bases: 0. The CDR3 is CASSLGTGYEQYF. The CDR3, as DNA: TGTGCCAGCAGCTTAGGGACAGGCTACGAGCAGTACTTC.

V and J are TRBV3-1 (or the pseudogene TRBV3-2) and TRBJ2-1, with D perhaps matching TRBD2 (5 bases). CDR1 is LGHDT and CDR2 is YNNKEL in the germline V gene (reference sequence). This CDR3 is 15 amino acids long. The V end lost 3 bases, the J end lost 0 bases, and 9 bases lay between the germline ends. In DNA, the CDR3 is TGTGCCAGCAGCCAGGCTAGCAACTCCTACAATGAGCAGTTCTTC. Translated: CASSQASNSYNEQFF.

This clone turned up a few times. The CDR3 sequence: CASSVRLAGWGSSYEQYF. The CDR3, as DNA: TGTGCCAGCAGCGTTAGACTAGCGGGTTGGGGGAGCTCCTACGAGCAGTACTTC. The rearrangement joins TRBV9 to TRBJ2-7, with 10 bases matching TRBD2. Germline assignment: CDR1 SGDLS and CDR2 YYNGEE. With 2 bases clipped from V and 0 bases from J, the junction kept 11 bases outside the gene matches. The CDR3 runs to 18 residues. Full variable domain (remainder filled in from reference TRBV9 and TRBJ2-7): DSGVTQTPKHLITATGQRVTLRCSPRSGDLSVYWYQQSLDQGLQFLIQYYNGEERAKGNILERFSAQQFPDLHSELNLSSLELGDSALYFCASSVRLAGWGSSYEQYFGPGTRLTVT.

This chain connects TRBV6-6 to TRBJ2-7; D possibly corresponds to TRBD1 (5 bases). In germline, CDR1 is MNHNY, CDR2 SVGAGI (reference sequence). Trimming took 4 bases from V and 6 from J, leaving 13 bases between them. The CDR3 is 13 residues long. The CDR3 is CASSLQERFEQYF. The DNA for the CDR3 is TGTGCCAGCAGTTTACAGGAGCGCTTCGAGCAGTACTTC.

The V and J genes are TRBV4-2 and TRBJ1-1, with 7 bases aligning to TRBD1. The germline V gene encodes CDR1 LGHNA and CDR2 YNFKEQ. This CDR3 has 16 residues. V gave up 0 bases and J gave up 7 bases; unmatched junction bases: 11. CDR3 sequence: CASSQEPTGAEDEAFF. The CDR3 DNA sequence: TGTGCCAGCAGCCAAGAACCAACAGGGGCGGAGGATGAAGCTTTCTTT.